This TCR beta chain was profiled in a study of shared clonotypes between healthy human individuals. Selected positively for CCR7 and CD45RO-negative, naive CD8 cells excluded terminally differentiated effector memory CD45RA+ cells. Clones were sequenced by immunoSEQ multiplex PCR, and TCRdb holds only the in-frame ones, with some missing. Seen here are 2 million to 2.5 million clones, about 95% observed once, and the top ten hold approximately 1.2%. This CDR3 region has 13 residues. V lost 3 bases, J lost 3 bases, and 7 bases lay in between. Germline V gene data show CDR1 as MNHEY and CDR2 as SMNVEV (reference sequence). Comment on this clone: In the same sample, other DNA sequences code for this CDR3.

The V call is TRBV27, the J call TRBJ2-3; D possibly corresponds to TRBD2 (5 bases). The sequence was collected from a man between 18 and 29 years old in good health. Sequencing input: naive CD8+ T cells sorted from blood. The CDR3 coding sequence is TGTGCCAGCAGTTTCCCGGGGACAGATACGCAGTATTTT. Its translation is CASSFPGTDTQYF.